The 12 T cell receptor beta chains below all came from one sample that was sequenced in a study of metastatic and nonmetastatic thyroid tumors. TCRdb redid the clone calls on the PCR reads using MiXCR. This sample carries around 42,000 clones, 9% to 14% of them seen once, and the ten largest clones take 9%. Before thyroid surgery, none of the patients had received any treatment. The sequencing sample was made of blood. Receptors originate from a male donor with papillary thyroid cancer or a benign thyroid nodule (not recorded which). Some clones in this sample may be carry-over from other donors' samples.

About this clone itself: This may be a read error: a much more frequent sequence differs by one nucleotide. This chain joins TRBV28 and TRBJ2-3; the D gene is possibly TRBD2 (7 bases). CDR3 length equals 13 residues. Germline V lookup: CDR1 MDHEN, CDR2 SYDVKM. Trimming cost V 11 bases and J 5 bases, with 17 bases left between them. Written as DNA, the CDR3 is TGTGCCTTGGGGGCGGGAGATGTAGATACGCAGTATTTT. Amino acid sequence: CALGAGDVDTQYF.

This clone is judged medium-sized. The gene calls are TRBV6-2 or TRBV6-3 and TRBJ1-3; the D gene is possibly TRBD1 (5 bases). The CDR3 contains 14 residues. Germline loops: CDR1 MNHEY, CDR2 SVGEGT. Deletions cut 6 bases from V and 0 bases from J, with 9 bases between. The CDR3 loop is CASSIQGSGNTIYF. In DNA, the CDR3 is TGTGCCAGCAGCATCCAGGGCTCTGGAAACACCATATATTTT.

CDR3 DNA: TGTGCCAGCTCACCGCCGACAGGGAACACTGAAGCTTTCTTT. Translated, it gives CASSPPTGNTEAFF. The V call is TRBV18, the J call TRBJ1-1; TRBD1 might be the D (6 bases). V dropped 3 bases and J dropped 1 base, with 9 bases sitting between them. The CDR3 loop spans 14 amino acids. Looked up from germline, CDR1 is KGHSH and CDR2 is LQKENI.

This clone occurred many times. This chain links TRBV15 with TRBJ2-7; the match to TRBD2 covers 12 bases. Germline loops: CDR1 LNHNV, CDR2 YYDKDF (reference sequence). V was pared by 5 bases and J by 5 bases, with 7 bases of the junction left unmatched. This CDR3 is 15 amino acids long. The CDR3 is CATSGRLAGDHEQYF. The CDR3 region has the DNA TGTGCCACCAGCGGTCGACTAGCGGGGGACCACGAGCAGTACTTC.

There are a few counts of this clone. A much larger clone differs from this one at a single base, so this may be a read error. The chain couples TRBV7-7 to TRBJ2-4; TRBD2 might be the D (5 bases). The J call may not be correct, given that the DNA end is closer to TRBJ2-5. Germline lookup yields CDR1 SSHAT and CDR2 FNYEAQ (reference sequence). The CDR3 loop spans 13 amino acids. CDR3: CSSSSILAETQYF. In DNA form, the CDR3 reads TGTTCTAGCAGCTCTATCCTGGCGGAGACCCAGTACTTC.

This clone has ten or more counts. The chain couples TRBV6-4 to TRBJ2-3; D may be TRBD1 (5 bases). The V and J ends lost 3 bases and 1 base respectively, with 11 bases between them. CDR1 MRHNA and CDR2 SNTAGT come from the germline V gene. The length of the CDR3 is 15 residues. The CDR3 DNA sequence: TGTGCCAGCAGTGAAGGGGTATTAGGCACAGATACGCAGTATTTT. The encoded protein is CASSEGVLGTDTQYF.

The table lists this clone with many counts. The J gene is TRBJ2-7, the V gene TRBV7-2; no clear D gene. V lost 0 bases, J lost 5 bases, and 14 bases lay in between. The CDR3 loop spans 15 amino acids. Germline assignment: CDR1 SGHTA and CDR2 FQGNSA. For the CDR3, the DNA is TGTGCCAGCAGCTTAGCGATCGGCTACTTCAACGAGCAGTACTTC. This gives the protein CASSLAIGYFNEQYF.

This clone was seen many times. V is TRBV28 and J is TRBJ2-6; possible D gene TRBD2, 6 bases. With 5 bases removed from V and 1 base from J, the gap between germline ends came to 15 bases. The CDR3 totals 17 residues. Germline V gives CDR1 MDHEN, CDR2 SYDVKM. The CDR3 protein is CASSVAGLQSGANVLTF. The CDR3 nucleotides are TGTGCCAGCAGTGTCGCGGGACTCCAATCTGGGGCCAACGTCCTGACTTTC. The whole variable domain, filled in from reference TRBV28 and TRBJ2-6, reads DVKVTQSSRYLVKRTGEKVFLECVQDMDHENMFWYRQDPGLGLRLIYFSYDVKMKEKGDIPEGYSVSREKKERFSLILESASTNQTSMYLCASSVAGLQSGANVLTFGAGSRLTVL.

This clone was seen at least ten times. The chain joins TRBV7-9 to TRBJ1-4; D is ambiguous. The ends were cut back, 3 bases at V and 13 bases at J, with 9 bases in the middle. Germline-derived CDR1 and CDR2 are SEHNR and FQNEAQ (reference sequence). This CDR3 has 11 amino acids. The CDR3 sequence: CASSLDGVLFF. The CDR3 bases are TGTGCCAGCAGCTTGGACGGGGTACTGTTTTTT.

V is TRBV11-2 and J is TRBJ2-1; 7 bases are a match to TRBD2. Germline CDR1 and CDR2: SGHAT and FQNNGV. This CDR3 is 18 amino acids long. V was pared by 1 base and J by 0 bases, with 9 bases of the junction left unmatched. Written as DNA, the CDR3 is TGTGCCAGCAGCTTAGGTCTAGCGGACCTCAGCTCCTACAATGAGCAGTTCTTC. Protein product: CASSLGLADLSSYNEQFF.

This clone was seen ten or more times. The CDR3 DNA reads TGTGCCAGCGGCCAGGGGGCGAACCATGAAAAACTGTTTTTT. As protein: CASGQGANHEKLFF. V gene TRBV27 combines with J gene TRBJ1-4, with 8 nucleotides matching TRBD1. The CDR3 runs 14 residues. Germline CDR1 MNHEY, CDR2 SMNVEV (reference sequence). V lost 8 bases to trimming and J lost 6 bases; unmatched junction nucleotides: 8.

This clone occurred many times. Other DNA variants within this sample encode the same CDR3. J is TRBJ2-4 and V is TRBV6-1, with no clear D. V was pared by 6 bases and J by 0 bases, with 12 bases between. Germline CDR1 is MNHNS and CDR2 is SASEGT. The CDR3 sequence is 15 residues long. The CDR3 protein is CASSEIGLAKNIQYF. The CDR3 region has the DNA TGTGCCAGCAGCGAAATAGGGTTAGCCAAAAACATTCAGTACTTC.